A selection of T cell receptor beta chains follows, all from one sample in a study of blood T cells in healthy people across ages. Via MiXCR, TCRdb re-called the 5' RACE reads, giving one row per CDR3 protein. The sample comprises hundreds of thousands of distinct CDR3 sequences, more than 20% of which are singletons, and 3% to 4.5% rests with the top ten. The specimen was blood. The receptors here all came from a man between 65 and 85 years old in good health. Each CDR3 is given with its conserved first and last residue. The order of the fields is D gene, V gene, J gene, clone size, CDR3 DNA, CDR3 protein. D genes are given only for firm matches. Expanded clones get a size class; other rows say once, few or many, or leave the size out.

NA	TRBV20-1	TRBJ2-7	NA	TGCAGTGCTAAATCGGGCCAAACCTACGAGCAGTACTTC	CSAKSGQTYEQYF
NA	TRBV10-3	TRBJ1-1	many	TGTGCCATCAGTGAGTCCCGGACGGGGGACACTGAAGCTTTCTTT	CAISESRTGDTEAFF
TRBD2	TRBV19	TRBJ2-7	many	TGTGCCAGTAGTCCGCGGACTAGCGACTACGAGCAGTACTTC	CASSPRTSDYEQYF
TRBD1	TRBV2	TRBJ2-7	few	TGTGCCAGCAGTGAAGCTGGGGACAGGTCTCTCTACGAGCAGTACTTC	CASSEAGDRSLYEQYF
NA	TRBV6-6	TRBJ2-2	NA	TGTGCCAGCAGTGGCCAGTCGAACACCGGGGAGCTGTTTTTT	CASSGQSNTGELFF
TRBD1	TRBV5-8	TRBJ1-3	few	TGTGCCAGCAGCTTAGGGGGCCTCTCTGGAAACACCATATATTTT	CASSLGGLSGNTIYF
TRBD2	TRBV20-1	TRBJ2-1	few	TGCAGTGCTAGAGTGATAAGGCTAGCGGACAATGAGCAGTTCTTC	CSARVIRLADNEQFF
TRBD2	TRBV15	TRBJ2-1	NA	TGTGCCACCAGCAGAGATCCTGGGAGGGCAGGAGACAATGAGCAGTTCTTC	CATSRDPGRAGDNEQFF
TRBD1	TRBV10-3	TRBJ2-2	few	TGTGCCATCAGTGATTCCGGGACAGGGGCCGGGGAGCTGTTTTTT	CAISDSGTGAGELFF
TRBD2	TRBV28	TRBJ2-1	few	TGTGCCAGCAGTCGGGGGACTAGCGGACCTTACAGTGAGCAGTTCTTC	CASSRGTSGPYSEQFF
NA	TRBV6-1	TRBJ2-5	few	TGTGCCAGCAGTGGCCTAAAGGTTAGCCGTGAAGAGACCCAGTACTTC	CASSGLKVSREETQYF
NA	TRBV20-1	TRBJ2-5	few	TGCAGTGTGGCTAGCGCGTACCAAGAGACCCAGTACTTC	CSVASAYQETQYF
TRBD2	TRBV7-7	TRBJ2-3	few	TGTGCTAGCAGCTTAGGACTAGCGGCCGACCCTAGCACAGATACGCAGTATTTT	CASSLGLAADPSTDTQYF
NA	TRBV6-5	TRBJ2-7	NA	TGTGCCAGCAGCGAAAGACATCTCTCCTACGAGCAGTACTTC	CASSERHLSYEQYF
TRBD2	TRBV2	TRBJ2-7	NA	TGTGCCAGCAGTGACCAGACTAGCGGGAGTAGCGAGCAGTACTTC	CASSDQTSGSSEQYF
NA	TRBV20-1	TRBJ1-5	few	TGCAGTGCTAGAGAGGGCAGCAATCAGCCCCAGCATTTT	CSAREGSNQPQHF
NA	TRBV11-2	TRBJ2-5	many	TGTGCCAGCAGCTTAGATGTAAAGGGAGTTAGAGGAGAGACCCAGTACTTC	CASSLDVKGVRGETQYF
NA	TRBV2	TRBJ2-6	NA	TGTGCCAGCAGTGCTATACAGCCCTCTGGGGCCAACGTCCTGACTTTC	CASSAIQPSGANVLTF
TRBD1	TRBV20-1	TRBJ2-2	NA	TGCAGTGCTAGAAACGACAGGGGGCGCAACACCGGGGAGCTGTTTTTT	CSARNDRGRNTGELFF
NA	TRBV20-1	TRBJ2-3	NA	TGCAGTGCTAGAGATTTGGGGAGACAAAGCACAGATACGCAGTATTTT	CSARDLGRQSTDTQYF
TRBD1	TRBV7-2	TRBJ2-7	few	TGTGCCAGCAGCTTTTCGGGGACAGGGGACGAGCAGTACTTC	CASSFSGTGDEQYF
NA	TRBV28	TRBJ2-5	NA	TGTGCCAGCAGTTTCCGACTATTCGAGGTTGAAGAGACCCAGTACTTC	CASSFRLFEVEETQYF
TRBD1	TRBV20-1	TRBJ2-7	many	TGCAGTGCTAGCCGGACAGGGGGAATCTACGAGCAGTACTTC	CSASRTGGIYEQYF
TRBD1	TRBV7-2	TRBJ2-7	NA	TGTGCCAGCAGCGTGGGGACAGGAGTCTCCGAGCAGTACTTC	CASSVGTGVSEQYF
NA	TRBV4-1	TRBJ1-4	NA	TGCGCCAGCAGCCAAACAGGGCGGGTGGCTAATGAAAAACTGTTTTTT	CASSQTGRVANEKLFF
TRBD1	TRBV20-1	TRBJ1-2	NA	TGCAGTGCCAGGACAGGTTCCGCTCCTGGCTACACCTTC	CSARTGSAPGYTF
TRBD2	TRBV25-1	TRBJ2-7	NA	TGTGCCAGCTATGCCGCCCTACCGCTTTTAGCGGGAGGGCTAAGGGACGAGCAGTACTTC	CASYAALPLLAGGLRDEQYF
TRBD1	TRBV20-1	TRBJ1-2	few	TGCAGTGCCACCGGGACAGAGGATGGCTACACCTTC	CSATGTEDGYTF
NA	TRBV12-3/TRBV12-4	TRBJ2-7	many	TGTGCCAGCAGTTTTGCGATTCAGCGCGAGCAGTACTTC	CASSFAIQREQYF
NA	TRBV7-9	TRBJ2-2	NA	TGTGCCAGCAGCTTAGTCGGACGAACCGGGGAGCTGTTTTTT	CASSLVGRTGELFF
NA	TRBV13	TRBJ2-3	NA	TGTGCCAGCAGCTTAGAGGCCCAGGGGAGGGAGGATACGCAGTATTTT	CASSLEAQGREDTQYF
TRBD1	TRBV29-1	TRBJ1-2	NA	TGCAGCGTTTCCACAGGGGTCGGCTATGGCTACACCTTC	CSVSTGVGYGYTF
TRBD1	TRBV20-1	TRBJ1-5	few	TGCAGTGCTAGGGGGACAGGGAGTAGTAGGCCCCAGCATTTT	CSARGTGSSRPQHF
NA	TRBV13	TRBJ1-1	NA	TGTGCCAGCAGCTCGGAAGGGATGATGAACACTGAAGCTTTCTTT	CASSSEGMMNTEAFF
NA	TRBV7-2	TRBJ2-2	few	TGTGCCAGCAGCACGCCCGGGAGTCTCGGGGAGCTGTTTTTT	CASSTPGSLGELFF
NA	TRBV5-1	TRBJ2-6	few	TGCGCCAGCAGCTTACCTGCCTCTGGGGCCAACGTCCTGACTTTC	CASSLPASGANVLTF
TRBD2	TRBV7-9	TRBJ2-7	few	TGTGCCAGCAGCTTAGGGACTAGCGGAAGAGCCTACGAGCAGTACTTC	CASSLGTSGRAYEQYF
NA	TRBV7-2	TRBJ2-7	NA	TGTGCCAGCAGCGAATGGCCGAGGGAGAGCTACGAGCAGTACTTC	CASSEWPRESYEQYF
NA	TRBV5-1	TRBJ2-1	NA	TGCGCCAGCACCCTGGATCGGGCCTACAATGAGCAGTTCTTC	CASTLDRAYNEQFF
NA	TRBV5-1	TRBJ2-5	NA	TGCGCCAGCAGCTCGTCCCCGACTAGTACTCAGGAGACCCAGTACTTC	CASSSSPTSTQETQYF
NA	TRBV27	TRBJ2-5	NA	TGTGCCAGCAGTTTGAGGGGGACACGAACTTTCCAAGAGACCCAGTACTTC	CASSLRGTRTFQETQYF
NA	TRBV12-3/TRBV12-4	TRBJ2-7	NA	TGTGCCAGCAGTCCTGACACGGGCTCCTACGAGCAGTACTTC	CASSPDTGSYEQYF
TRBD2	TRBV5-1	TRBJ2-7	NA	TGCGCCAGCAGCTTTGGGGGAGGGGACTCCTACGAGCAGTACTTC	CASSFGGGDSYEQYF
TRBD1	TRBV14	TRBJ1-2	NA	TGTGCCAGCAGCCAAGATCCCCGGACAGGTCATGGCTACACCTTC	CASSQDPRTGHGYTF
TRBD2	TRBV11-2	TRBJ2-5	NA	TGTGCCAGCAGACCTTCCGGGACTAGCGGGAGCGGAGAGACCCAGTACTTC	CASRPSGTSGSGETQYF
TRBD2	TRBV4-1	TRBJ2-5	NA	TGCGCCAGCAGCCAAGATCCCCTAGCGGGAGTTCGGGAGACCCAGTACTTC	CASSQDPLAGVRETQYF
NA	TRBV27	TRBJ1-2	few	TGTGCCAGCAGTTTCTCTCCGACGGGGACCTATGGCTACACCTTC	CASSFSPTGTYGYTF
TRBD1	TRBV5-1	TRBJ2-2	once	TGCGCCAGCAGCGCGGACAGGGAGAACACCGGGGGGCTGTTTTTT	CASSADRENTGGLFF
TRBD1	TRBV5-1	TRBJ1-1	few	TGCGCCAGCAGCTTTGTCCGGACAGGGAACACTGAAGCTTTCTTT	CASSFVRTGNTEAFF
TRBD1	TRBV15	TRBJ2-1	many	TGTGCCACCAGCAGAGACGCAGGGGGATCCTACAATGAGCAGTTCTTC	CATSRDAGGSYNEQFF
TRBD2	TRBV19	TRBJ2-5	few	TGTGCCAGTAGTATAGATAGAGCGGGAGAGGGGACCCAGTACTTC	CASSIDRAGEGTQYF
TRBD2	TRBV9	TRBJ2-3	NA	TGTGCCAGCAGCGCGGGACTAGCGTCAATCACAGATACGCAGTATTTT	CASSAGLASITDTQYF
TRBD2	TRBV3-1	TRBJ2-7	many	TGTGCCAGCAGCCCTAGCGGGAGGTCCTACGAGCAGTACTTC	CASSPSGRSYEQYF
NA	TRBV27	TRBJ2-1	NA	TGTGCCAGCAGTTTACGACTGAACTACAACGAGCAGTTCTTC	CASSLRLNYNEQFF
NA	TRBV10-3	TRBJ1-1	NA	TGTGCCATCAGTGCCAGGGAAGTCGACACTGAAGCTTTCTTT	CAISAREVDTEAFF
TRBD2	TRBV3-1	TRBJ2-7	few	TGTGCCAGCAGCCCGGGACTAGCGGGAGCTGCGCAGTACTTC	CASSPGLAGAAQYF
NA	TRBV12-3/TRBV12-4	TRBJ2-7	NA	TGTGCCAGCAGCCCGCGTAGCCATAGCTCCTACGAGCAGTACTTC	CASSPRSHSSYEQYF
NA	TRBV29-1	TRBJ1-1	few	TGCAGCGTTGCGGTGACAGGCCAGAACACTGAAGCTTTCTTT	CSVAVTGQNTEAFF